This TCR beta chain was obtained from a study of blood T cell repertoires in COVID-19. TCRdb's table, derived via immunoSEQ multiplex PCR, lists solely in-frame clones and lacks some. The sample has a few hundred thousand clones; 75% to 85% are singletons. This CDR3 is built from 17 residues. This clone came up once. The sequence was obtained from a young man with acute COVID-19. Sequenced input: PBMCs or T cells enriched from blood (not recorded which). This chain connects TRBV12-2 to TRBJ2-7; TRBD1, the table's D call, was not compared with the DNA. TRBV12-2 is given as a pseudogene. CDR3 loop: CASRLAGDRVLSYEQYF. In nucleotides, the CDR3 is TGTGCAAGTCGCTTAGCCGGGGACAGGGTTTTATCCTACGAGCAGTACTTC.